Here is one T cell receptor (beta chain) with its context. It was CD45RO-negative cells, positively selected for CCR7, that made up naive CD8 cells, with terminally differentiated effector memory CD45RA+ cells excluded. The sample comes from a study of shared clonotypes between healthy human individuals. Data came from immunoSEQ multiplex PCR; TCRdb stores just in-frame clones and leaves some out. The sample gives hundreds of thousands of clones, approximately 96% of which show up once; about 0.12% is in the top ten. Looked up from germline, CDR1 is LNHDA and CDR2 is SQIVND (reference sequence). The V gene lost 5 bases and the J gene lost 0 bases, with 20 bases spanning the gap. The CDR3 runs 18 residues.

Sequenced: naive CD8+ T cells sorted from blood. The chain uses TRBV19 and TRBJ2-1, with D perhaps TRBD1 (6 bases). The receptor was isolated from a young woman in good health. As DNA, the CDR3 is TGTGCCAGTAGTCTTCAACCCTGGACAGAGAGCTCCTACAATGAGCAGTTCTTC. Amino acid sequence: CASSLQPWTESSYNEQFF.